In its sample, the clone carrying this T cell receptor beta chain was seen a few times. Trimming left V 6 bases short and J 5 bases short, with 17 bases between. The CDR3 is made up of 15 amino acids. CDR1 is SNHLY, CDR2 FYNNEI, per germline. The assay was immunoSEQ multiplex PCR, and TCRdb's table has in-frame clones only and misses some. The table lists 15,000 to 20,000 clones, 70% to 90% of them singletons. The sample originates from a study of lymphopenia after photon versus proton radiotherapy. V is TRBV2 and J is TRBJ1-5, with a weak D call TRBD1 (6 bases). The TCR was taken from a woman in her fifties or sixties with cholangiocarcinoma. Some clones in this sample may be carry-over from other donors' samples. Specimen: peripheral blood, collected from a patient treated with proton-based radiotherapy. The CDR3 DNA reads TGTGCCAGCAGCGCTCAGGGGATTCCGGATCAGCCCCAGCATTTT. Its translation is CASSAQGIPDQPQHF.